A selection of T cell receptor beta chains follows, all from one sample in a study of brain T cells in children with intractable seizures. The assay was immunoSEQ multiplex PCR, and TCRdb's table has in-frame clones only and misses some. The sample lists approximately 7,800 clones; roughly 73% were seen once. The starting material was resected brain tissue, obtained at surgery. The source is a boy in the first two years of life with tuberous sclerosis and intractable seizures. Both conserved end residues are part of each CDR3. D genes are given only for firm matches. Not every row has a clone size; where given, it reads once, few, many or a size class.

TRBJ2-1 TRBV9 - - CASNNPGVFEQFF TGTGCCAGCAACAACCCCGGGGTTTTTGAGCAGTTCTTC
TRBJ1-2 TRBV6-5 TRBD1 - CASTDFRTGKYGYTF TGTGCCAGCACCGACTTCCGGACAGGGAAATATGGCTACACCTTC
TRBJ2-1 TRBV7-3 - - CASSLGAGSGQFF TGTGCCAGCAGCTTAGGGGCAGGGAGCGGGCAGTTCTTC
TRBJ2-1 TRBV6-5 - - CASRAVYGQFF TGTGCCAGCAGGGCGGTTTACGGGCAGTTCTTC
TRBJ1-6 TRBV6-1 TRBD1 - CASSDPPGQRTYNSPLHF TGTGCCAGCAGTGATCCCCCGGGACAGAGAACCTATAATTCACCCCTCCACTTT
TRBJ1-2 TRBV27 - - CASSLGLTYGYTF TGTGCCAGCAGTTTGGGACTGACTTATGGCTACACCTTC
TRBJ2-7 TRBV19 - - CATPWEEQYF TGTGCCACCCCGTGGGAAGAGCAGTACTTC
TRBJ2-1 TRBV19 TRBD2 - CASSQGLAGGEQFF TGTGCCAGTAGCCAGGGACTAGCGGGGGGTGAACAGTTCTTC
TRBJ2-2 TRBV2 - - CASWGANTGELFF TGTGCCAGCTGGGGGGCCAACACCGGGGAGCTGTTTTTT
TRBJ2-1 TRBV6-1 - - CATPGLGDNEQFF TGTGCCACCCCTGGGCTAGGCGACAATGAGCAGTTCTTC
TRBJ1-2 TRBV13 TRBD1 - CASSLATGANYGYTF TGTGCCAGCAGCTTAGCCACAGGGGCTAACTATGGCTACACCTTC
TRBJ1-2 TRBV7-9 - few CASSPPRGGYTF TGTGCCAGCAGCCCCCCGCGGGGGGGCTACACCTTC
TRBJ2-3 TRBV29-1 - - CSVVSGVLLYRTDTQYF TGCAGCGTTGTCTCAGGGGTTCTCCTCTACCGCACAGATACGCAGTATTTT
TRBJ1-1 TRBV3-1/TRBV3-2 - - CASSRQGSTEAFF TGTGCCAGCAGCCGGCAGGGTTCCACTGAAGCTTTCTTT
TRBJ2-1 TRBV7-9 TRBD2 - CASSLGTSDNEQFF TGTGCCAGCAGCTTAGGGACTAGCGACAATGAGCAGTTCTTC
TRBJ1-1 TRBV15 - - CATSRDLSGLTEAFF TGTGCCACCAGCAGAGATCTTTCAGGGCTCACTGAAGCTTTCTTT
TRBJ1-5 TRBV19 - - CASSATVQPQHF TGTGCCAGTAGTGCCACAGTTCAGCCCCAGCATTTT
TRBJ1-1 TRBV19 - - CALKVGGPVMNTEAFF TGTGCCCTCAAGGTTGGGGGCCCCGTGATGAACACTGAAGCTTTCTTT
TRBJ2-1 TRBV9 - - CASSVLGLQTYNEQFF TGTGCCAGCAGCGTATTGGGACTCCAGACTTACAATGAGCAGTTCTTC
TRBJ2-2 TRBV7-3 TRBD2 - CASSRDPSGGSGELFF TGTGCCAGCAGCAGAGACCCTAGCGGGGGGAGCGGGGAGCTGTTTTTT
TRBJ2-7 TRBV19 - few CASRKGAGYEQYF TGTGCCAGTAGAAAAGGAGCTGGCTACGAGCAGTACTTC
TRBJ2-7 TRBV24-1 TRBD2 - CATIPDMAGVYEQYF TGTGCCACCATACCCGATATGGCGGGAGTTTACGAGCAGTACTTC
TRBJ2-3 TRBV27 TRBD2 once CASSRLAGGQDTQYF TGTGCCAGCAGTAGACTAGCGGGGGGGCAAGATACGCAGTATTTT
TRBJ2-2 TRBV11-2 TRBD2 - CASSNTRRGGRNTGELFF TGTGCCAGCAGCAATACCCGGCGCGGGGGGCGGAACACCGGGGAGCTGTTTTTT
TRBJ2-2 TRBV2 - - CASRQQAIVNTGELFF TGTGCCAGCAGACAACAGGCGATCGTTAACACCGGGGAGCTGTTTTTT
TRBJ2-2 TRBV7-9 - - CASSLGANTGELFF TGTGCCAGCAGCTTAGGGGCGAACACCGGGGAGCTGTTTTTT
TRBJ2-7 TRBV2 - large CASSAAEGAREQYF TGTGCCAGCAGTGCGGCGGAGGGGGCGCGCGAGCAGTACTTC
TRBJ2-7 TRBV27 - - CASSPLGREQYF TGTGCCAGCAGTCCCCTCGGGCGCGAGCAGTACTTC
TRBJ2-3 TRBV5-6 TRBD2 - CASSRRGGASDTQYF TGTGCCAGCAGCCGACGCGGGGGGGCCTCAGATACGCAGTATTTT
TRBJ2-3 TRBV11-3 TRBD2 - CASSFRQAGVSDTQYF TGTGCCAGCAGCTTTCGCCAAGCGGGAGTTTCAGATACGCAGTATTTT
TRBJ1-4 TRBV12-3/TRBV12-4 - - CASRRDGNEKLFF TGTGCCAGCAGAAGGGACGGGAATGAAAAACTGTTTTTT
TRBJ1-5 TRBV6-6 - - CASSSRTEKQPQHF TGTGCCAGCAGTTCCAGGACAGAGAAGCAGCCCCAGCATTTT
TRBJ1-2 TRBV5-1 - few CASTSGGTNYGYTF TGCGCCAGCACCTCCGGGGGCACTAACTATGGCTACACCTTC
TRBJ2-7 TRBV7-6 TRBD2 - CASSLGGGGYEQYF TGTGCCAGCAGCTTAGGGGGGGGTGGCTACGAGCAGTACTTC
TRBJ2-4 TRBV6-2/TRBV6-3 TRBD1 - CASSYSPTGLAKNIQYF TGTGCCAGCAGTTACTCACCGACAGGGCTAGCCAAAAACATTCAGTACTTC
TRBJ2-1 TRBV6-2/TRBV6-3 - - CASSSRLGSVEQFF TGTGCCAGCAGCTCACGCCTAGGGAGTGTTGAGCAGTTCTTC
TRBJ2-7 TRBV6-5 TRBD1 - CASEKGDSSYEQYF TGTGCCAGCGAAAAGGGGGACAGCTCCTACGAGCAGTACTTC
TRBJ2-7 TRBV24-1 - few CATSWDTSSYEQYF TGTGCCACCAGCTGGGACACGAGCTCCTACGAGCAGTACTTC
TRBJ2-5 TRBV10-3 TRBD2 - CAISDSKAGGRETQYF TGTGCCATCAGTGATTCTAAAGCGGGGGGCCGTGAGACCCAGTACTTC
TRBJ2-7 TRBV5-1 - - CASSSRVSYEQYF TGCGCCAGCAGCTCAAGGGTCTCCTACGAGCAGTACTTC
TRBJ2-1 TRBV9 - few CASSVVGGSYNEQFF TGTGCCAGCAGCGTAGTGGGGGGCTCCTACAATGAGCAGTTCTTC
TRBJ2-7 TRBV10-3 TRBD1 once CAIRSDRGYEQYF TGTGCCATCAGGTCGGACAGGGGTTACGAGCAGTACTTC
TRBJ1-5 TRBV6-5 - - CASRESGYSNQPQHF TGTGCCAGCCGGGAGTCAGGCTATAGCAATCAGCCCCAGCATTTT
TRBJ1-1 TRBV27 - few CASSLRGSNTEAFF TGTGCCAGCAGTTTAAGGGGGAGCAACACTGAAGCTTTCTTT
TRBJ1-1 TRBV2 TRBD1 - CASSELSSGTGTEAFF TGTGCCAGCAGTGAATTATCCTCCGGGACAGGCACTGAAGCTTTCTTT
TRBJ1-5 TRBV27 - - CASSLSMGGLQHF TGTGCCAGCAGTTTATCGATGGGGGGGCTCCAGCATTTT
TRBJ1-1 TRBV9 - - CASSVVAGVDTEAFF TGTGCCAGCAGCGTAGTGGCAGGGGTTGACACTGAAGCTTTCTTT
TRBJ2-3 TRBV6-1 - once CAILGWDTQYF TGTGCCATTCTTGGGTGGGATACGCAGTATTTT